The table lists the clone carrying this T cell receptor beta chain with a few counts. Antigen: not known. These data are taken from a study of CD8 T cells in ankylosing spondylitis. Study-level results: Reportedly, significant enrichment of disease-linked clones occurred in matched ankylosing spondylitis synovial fluid. Past studies reported some motif variants in reactive arthritis synovial fluid and blood. What appeared characteristic of ankylosing spondylitis blood was a TCR beta motif of 7 or 8 highly homologous variants.

5'-RACE, quantitative and with molecular barcodes, yielded the TCR beta libraries. A single record per CDR3 protein comes from TCRdb applying MiXCR to the 5' RACE reads. The sample lists around 540,000 distinct CDR3 sequences, about an eighth occurring once. With 8 bases removed from V and 5 bases from J, the gap between germline ends came to 19 bases. Germline loops: CDR1 MDHEN, CDR2 SYDVKM. The CDR3 extends over 15 amino acids. Input material: blood, either unsorted or a sorted T cell fraction (not recorded which). The chain is built from TRBV28 and TRBJ2-1, with a tentative D call TRBD2 (6 bases). This receptor was obtained from a male donor with ankylosing spondylitis. CDR3 loop: CASSWVGRSHNEQFF. The CDR3 bases are TGTGCCAGCTCCTGGGTAGGGAGGAGCCACAATGAGCAGTTCTTC.